This T cell receptor (beta chain) comes out of a study of blood T cell repertoires in COVID-19. Here immunoSEQ multiplex PCR was the method, and the copy in TCRdb shows in-frame clones only, minus some. The data contain approximately 150,000 clones, roughly nine tenths of them seen just once; the ten biggest clones take up more than 3%. Germline V CDR1 and CDR2: SGHDT, YYEEEE. V shed 0 bases and J shed 3 bases, with 7 bases lying between them. CDR3 size: 13 residues. V gene TRBV5-6 combines with J gene TRBJ2-7; D is ambiguous. This sequence originates from a woman in her 70s with acute or convalescent COVID-19. The sample taken for sequencing was peripheral blood. The CDR3 sequence: CASSLASLYEQYF. The DNA for the CDR3 is TGTGCCAGCAGCTTGGCCAGTCTCTACGAGCAGTACTTC. The full variable domain, completed using reference TRBV5-6 and TRBJ2-7, is DAGVTQSPTHLIKTRGQQVTLRCSPKSGHDTVSWYQQALGQGPQFIFQYYEEEERQRGNFPDRFSGHQFPNYSSELNVNALLLGDSALYLCASSLASLYEQYFGPGTRLTVT.